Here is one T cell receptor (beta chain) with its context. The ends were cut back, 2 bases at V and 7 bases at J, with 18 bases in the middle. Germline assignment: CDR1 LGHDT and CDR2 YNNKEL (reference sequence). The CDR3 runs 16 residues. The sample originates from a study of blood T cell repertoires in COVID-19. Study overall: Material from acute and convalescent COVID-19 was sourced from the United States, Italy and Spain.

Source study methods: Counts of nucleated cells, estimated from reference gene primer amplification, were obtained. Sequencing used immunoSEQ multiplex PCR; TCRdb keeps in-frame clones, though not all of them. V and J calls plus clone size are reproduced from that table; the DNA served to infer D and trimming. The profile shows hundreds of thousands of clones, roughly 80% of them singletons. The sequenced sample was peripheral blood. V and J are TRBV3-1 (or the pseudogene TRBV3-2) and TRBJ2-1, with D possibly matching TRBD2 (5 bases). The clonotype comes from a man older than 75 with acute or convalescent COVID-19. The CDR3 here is CASSQTRALRGNEQFF. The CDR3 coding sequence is TGTGCCAGCAGCCAAACGCGGGCGCTGCGTGGAAATGAGCAGTTCTTC.